The clone carrying this T cell receptor (beta chain) was counted a few times. From RNA transcripts, TCR beta CDR3 regions were amplified. Carried out on the TCR CDR3, a first-round RT-PCR used the HTBI primer set. TCRdb re-called the multiplex PCR reads through MiXCR, storing one row per CDR3 protein. The table records approximately 590,000 distinct CDR3 sequences, under 60% of them present only once. This sample was taken from a study of T cells in Graves' hyperthyroidism and ophthalmopathy. V was pared by 1 base and J by 0 bases, with 3 bases between. This CDR3 has 13 residues. Looked up from germline, CDR1 is LNHDA and CDR2 is SQIVND (reference sequence).

The chain employs TRBV19 and TRBJ1-1, with unresolved D. The sequencing input was peripheral blood or thyroid tissue (not recorded which). The origin of this receptor is a woman in her late teens or twenties with Graves' hyperthyroidism. CDR3: CASSIVLNTEAFF. The CDR3 nucleotides are TGTGCCAGTAGTATAGTGCTGAACACTGAAGCTTTCTTT.